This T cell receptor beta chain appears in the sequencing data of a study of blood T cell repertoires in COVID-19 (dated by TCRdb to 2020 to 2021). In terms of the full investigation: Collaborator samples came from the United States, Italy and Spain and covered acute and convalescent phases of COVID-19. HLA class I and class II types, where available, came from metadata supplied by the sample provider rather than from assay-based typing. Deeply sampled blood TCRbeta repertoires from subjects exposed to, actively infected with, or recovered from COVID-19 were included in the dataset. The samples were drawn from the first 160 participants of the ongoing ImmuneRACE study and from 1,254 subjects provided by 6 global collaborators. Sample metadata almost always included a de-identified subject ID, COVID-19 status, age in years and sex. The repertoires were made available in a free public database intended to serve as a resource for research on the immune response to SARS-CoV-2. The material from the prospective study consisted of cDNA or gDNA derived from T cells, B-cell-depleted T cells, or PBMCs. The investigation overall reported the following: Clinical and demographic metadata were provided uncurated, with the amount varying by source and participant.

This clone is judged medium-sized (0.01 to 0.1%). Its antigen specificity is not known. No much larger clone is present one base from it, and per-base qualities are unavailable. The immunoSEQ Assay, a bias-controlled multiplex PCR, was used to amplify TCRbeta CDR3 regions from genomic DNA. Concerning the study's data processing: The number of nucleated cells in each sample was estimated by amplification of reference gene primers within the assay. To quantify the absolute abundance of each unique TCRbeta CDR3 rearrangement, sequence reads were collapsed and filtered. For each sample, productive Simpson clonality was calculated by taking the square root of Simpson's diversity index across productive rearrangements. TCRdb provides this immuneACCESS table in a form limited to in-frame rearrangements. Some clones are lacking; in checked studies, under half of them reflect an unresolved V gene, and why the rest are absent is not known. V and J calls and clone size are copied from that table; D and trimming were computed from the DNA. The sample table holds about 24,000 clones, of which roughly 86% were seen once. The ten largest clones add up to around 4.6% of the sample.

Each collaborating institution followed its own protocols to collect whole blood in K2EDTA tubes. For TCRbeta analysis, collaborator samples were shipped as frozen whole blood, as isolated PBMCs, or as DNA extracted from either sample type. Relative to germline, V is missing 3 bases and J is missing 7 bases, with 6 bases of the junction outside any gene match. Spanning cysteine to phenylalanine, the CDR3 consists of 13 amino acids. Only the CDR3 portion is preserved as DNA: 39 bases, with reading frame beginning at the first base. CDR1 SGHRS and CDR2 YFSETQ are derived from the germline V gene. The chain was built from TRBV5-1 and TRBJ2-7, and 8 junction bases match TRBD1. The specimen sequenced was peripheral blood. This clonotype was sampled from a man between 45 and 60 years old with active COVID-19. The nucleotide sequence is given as TGCGCCAGCAGCTGGGGACAGGAGTGGGAGCAGTACTTC. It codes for CASSWGQEWEQYF.